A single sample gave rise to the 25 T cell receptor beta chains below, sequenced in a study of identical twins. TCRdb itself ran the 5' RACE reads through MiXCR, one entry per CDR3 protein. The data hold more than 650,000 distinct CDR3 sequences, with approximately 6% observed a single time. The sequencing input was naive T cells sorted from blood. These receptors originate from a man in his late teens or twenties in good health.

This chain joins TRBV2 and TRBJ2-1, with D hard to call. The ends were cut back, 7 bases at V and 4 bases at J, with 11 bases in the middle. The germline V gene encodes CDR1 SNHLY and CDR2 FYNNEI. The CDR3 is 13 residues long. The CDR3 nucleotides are TGTGCCAGCACGTCCCGGAAATACAATGAGCAGTTCTTC. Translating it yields CASTSRKYNEQFF.

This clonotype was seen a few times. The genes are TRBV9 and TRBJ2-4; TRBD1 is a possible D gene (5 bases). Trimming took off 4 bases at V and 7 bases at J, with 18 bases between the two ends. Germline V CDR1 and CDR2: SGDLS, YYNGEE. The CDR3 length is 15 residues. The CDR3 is CASSPELRVRNIQYF. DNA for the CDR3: TGTGCCAGCAGCCCAGAGCTCAGGGTGAGGAACATTCAGTACTTC.

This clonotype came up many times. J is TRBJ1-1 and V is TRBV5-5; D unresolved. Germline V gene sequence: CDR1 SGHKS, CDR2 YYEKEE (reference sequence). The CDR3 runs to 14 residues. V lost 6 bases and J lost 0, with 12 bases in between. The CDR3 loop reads CASTFGNMNTEAFF. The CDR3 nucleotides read TGTGCCAGCACATTCGGGAATATGAACACTGAAGCTTTCTTT.

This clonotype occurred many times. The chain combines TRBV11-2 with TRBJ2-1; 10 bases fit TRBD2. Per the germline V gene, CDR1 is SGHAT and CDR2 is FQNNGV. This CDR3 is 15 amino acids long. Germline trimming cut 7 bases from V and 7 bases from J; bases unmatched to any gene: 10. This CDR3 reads CASIPGLAVMNEQFF. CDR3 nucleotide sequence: TGTGCCAGCATCCCCGGACTAGCGGTGATGAATGAGCAGTTCTTC.

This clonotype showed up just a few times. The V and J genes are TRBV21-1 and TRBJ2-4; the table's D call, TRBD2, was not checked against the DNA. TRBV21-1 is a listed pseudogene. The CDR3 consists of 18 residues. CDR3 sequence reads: CASSKAVSIGGIKNIQYF. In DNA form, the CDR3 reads TGTGCCAGCAGCAAAGCTGTTTCGATTGGAGGAATCAAAAACATTCAGTACTTC.

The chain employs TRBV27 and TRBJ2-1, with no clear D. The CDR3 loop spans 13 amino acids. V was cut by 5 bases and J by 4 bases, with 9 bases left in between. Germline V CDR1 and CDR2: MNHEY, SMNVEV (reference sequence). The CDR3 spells CASSTTRYNEQFF. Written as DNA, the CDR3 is TGTGCCAGCAGTACAACCAGGTACAATGAGCAGTTCTTC.

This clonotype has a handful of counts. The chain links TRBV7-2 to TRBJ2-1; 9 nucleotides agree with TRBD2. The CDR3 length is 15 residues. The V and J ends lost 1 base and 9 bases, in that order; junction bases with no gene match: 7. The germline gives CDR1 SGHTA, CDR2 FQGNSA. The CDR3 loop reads CASSLGTSVQGEQFF. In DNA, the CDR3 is TGTGCCAGCAGCTTAGGGACTAGCGTTCAAGGTGAGCAGTTCTTC.

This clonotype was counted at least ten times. CDR3 coding DNA: TGCAGTGCTAGAGTGAGGACAGACGGCTGGAATTCACCCCTCCACTTT. This sequence encodes CSARVRTDGWNSPLHF. The chain couples TRBV20-1 to TRBJ1-6; D might be TRBD1 (6 bases). The germline V gene has CDR1 DFQATT and CDR2 SNEGSKA (reference sequence). This CDR3 region has 16 residues. Trimming took 1 base from V and 7 from J, leaving 17 bases between them.

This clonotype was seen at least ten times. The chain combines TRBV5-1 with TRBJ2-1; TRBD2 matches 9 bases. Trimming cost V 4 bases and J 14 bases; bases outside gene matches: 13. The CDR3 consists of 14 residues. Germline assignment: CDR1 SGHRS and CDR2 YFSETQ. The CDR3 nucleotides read TGCGCCAGCAGCCCCGTAGCGGGAGACCGCGGAGAGTTCTTC. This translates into CASSPVAGDRGEFF.

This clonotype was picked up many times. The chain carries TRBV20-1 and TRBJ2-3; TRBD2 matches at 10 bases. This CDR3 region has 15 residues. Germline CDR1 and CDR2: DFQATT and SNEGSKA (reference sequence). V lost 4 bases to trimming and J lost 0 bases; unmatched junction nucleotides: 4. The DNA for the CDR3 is TGCAGTGCTACTAGAGCGGGAGGGAGCACAGATACGCAGTATTTT. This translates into CSATRAGGSTDTQYF.

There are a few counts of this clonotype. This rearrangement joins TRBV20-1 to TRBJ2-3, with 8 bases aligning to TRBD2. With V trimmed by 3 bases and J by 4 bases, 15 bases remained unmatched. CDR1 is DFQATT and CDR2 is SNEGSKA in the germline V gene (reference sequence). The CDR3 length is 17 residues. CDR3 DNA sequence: TGCAGTGCTAGGACCGGGACTAGGGTCCCGGGCCCAGATACGCAGTATTTT. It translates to CSARTGTRVPGPDTQYF.

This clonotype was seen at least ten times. The CDR3 DNA is TGTGCCAGCAGTTTATTGGGGACCCAGTACTTC. Residues: CASSLLGTQYF. J is TRBJ2-5 and V is TRBV12-3 or TRBV12-4; D not resolved. The CDR3 covers 11 residues. V was shortened by 2 bases and J by 7 bases, with 5 bases between the two germline ends.

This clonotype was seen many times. The CDR3 bases are TGTGCCAGCAGCTCAACGGAGGGGGGACCAAATCAGCCCCAGCATTTT. It yields the protein CASSSTEGGPNQPQHF. The gene calls are TRBV7-9 and TRBJ1-5; D may be TRBD1 (6 bases). V lost 4 bases, J lost 4 bases, and 17 bases lay in between. The CDR3 is 16 residues long. The germline V gene has CDR1 SEHNR and CDR2 FQNEAQ (reference sequence).

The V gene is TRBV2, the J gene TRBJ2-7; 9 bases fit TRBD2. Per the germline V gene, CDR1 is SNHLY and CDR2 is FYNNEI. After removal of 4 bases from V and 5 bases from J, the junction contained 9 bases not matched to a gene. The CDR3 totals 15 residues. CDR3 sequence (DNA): TGTGCCAGCAGTGCCTCGGGCCTAGCGGGACACGAGCAGTACTTC. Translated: CASSASGLAGHEQYF.

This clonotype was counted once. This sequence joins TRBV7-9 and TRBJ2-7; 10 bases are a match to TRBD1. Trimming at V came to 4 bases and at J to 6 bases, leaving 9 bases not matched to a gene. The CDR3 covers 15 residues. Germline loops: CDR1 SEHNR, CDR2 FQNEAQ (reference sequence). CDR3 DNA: TGTGCCAGCAGCTCGCCGGGACAGGGGAGAAGCGAGCAGTACTTC. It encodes CASSSPGQGRSEQYF.

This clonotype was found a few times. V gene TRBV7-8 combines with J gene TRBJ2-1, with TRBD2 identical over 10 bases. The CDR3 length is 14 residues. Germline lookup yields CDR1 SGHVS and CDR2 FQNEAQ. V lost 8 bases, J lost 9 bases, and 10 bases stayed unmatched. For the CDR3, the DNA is TGTGCCAGCGAAAACCTAGCGGGAGCATTTGAGCAGTTCTTC. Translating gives CASENLAGAFEQFF.

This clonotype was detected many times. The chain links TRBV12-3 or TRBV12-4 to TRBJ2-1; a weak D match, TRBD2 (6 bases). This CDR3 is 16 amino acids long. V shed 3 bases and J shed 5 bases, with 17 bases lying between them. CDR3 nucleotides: TGTGCCAGCAGTTTGGAGGCGACTAGTACGAACAATGAGCAGTTCTTC. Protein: CASSLEATSTNNEQFF.

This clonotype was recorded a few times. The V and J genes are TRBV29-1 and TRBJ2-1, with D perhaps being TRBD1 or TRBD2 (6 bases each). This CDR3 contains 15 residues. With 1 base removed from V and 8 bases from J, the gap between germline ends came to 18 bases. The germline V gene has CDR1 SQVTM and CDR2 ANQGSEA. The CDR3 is CSVEGIGGGRDEQFF. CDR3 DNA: TGCAGCGTTGAAGGTATAGGAGGGGGGCGGGATGAGCAGTTCTTC.

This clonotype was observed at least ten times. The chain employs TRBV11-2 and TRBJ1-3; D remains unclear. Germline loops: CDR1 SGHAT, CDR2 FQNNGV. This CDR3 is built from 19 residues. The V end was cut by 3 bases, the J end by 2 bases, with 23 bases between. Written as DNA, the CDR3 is TGTGCCAGCAGCTTGGACTCCGTCGGACGAGGCGGTGCTGGAAACACCATATATTTT. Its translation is CASSLDSVGRGGAGNTIYF.

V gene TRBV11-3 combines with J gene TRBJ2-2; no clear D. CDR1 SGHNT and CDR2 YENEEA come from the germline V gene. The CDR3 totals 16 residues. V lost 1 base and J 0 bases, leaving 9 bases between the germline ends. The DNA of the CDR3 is TGTGCCAGCAGCTTAGGGGTCACAGCGAACACCGGGGAGCTGTTTTTT. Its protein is CASSLGVTANTGELFF.

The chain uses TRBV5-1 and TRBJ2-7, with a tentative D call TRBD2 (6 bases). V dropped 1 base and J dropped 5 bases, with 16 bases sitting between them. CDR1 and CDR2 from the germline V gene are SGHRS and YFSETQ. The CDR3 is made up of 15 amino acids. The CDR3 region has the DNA TGCGCCAGCAGCTTGTTTACAGGAGGGCTGGACGAGCAGTACTTC. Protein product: CASSLFTGGLDEQYF.

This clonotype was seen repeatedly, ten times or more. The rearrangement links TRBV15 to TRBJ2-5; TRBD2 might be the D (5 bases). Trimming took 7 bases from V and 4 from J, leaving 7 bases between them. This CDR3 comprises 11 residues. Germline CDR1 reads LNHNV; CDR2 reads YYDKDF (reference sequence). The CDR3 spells CATIEGETQYF. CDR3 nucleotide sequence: TGTGCCACCATTGAGGGAGAGACCCAGTACTTC.

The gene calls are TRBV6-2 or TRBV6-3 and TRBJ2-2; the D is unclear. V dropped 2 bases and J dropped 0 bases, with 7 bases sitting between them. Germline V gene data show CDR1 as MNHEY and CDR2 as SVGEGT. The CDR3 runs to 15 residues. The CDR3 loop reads CASSYGRANTGELFF. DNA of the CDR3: TGTGCCAGCAGTTACGGGCGCGCGAACACCGGGGAGCTGTTTTTT.

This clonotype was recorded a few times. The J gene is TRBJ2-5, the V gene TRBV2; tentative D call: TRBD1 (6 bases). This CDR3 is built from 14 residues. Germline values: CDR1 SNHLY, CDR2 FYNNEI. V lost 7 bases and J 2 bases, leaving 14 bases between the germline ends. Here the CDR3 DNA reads TGTGCCAGCAAAAGGACAGTACTACAAGAGACCCAGTACTTC. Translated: CASKRTVLQETQYF.

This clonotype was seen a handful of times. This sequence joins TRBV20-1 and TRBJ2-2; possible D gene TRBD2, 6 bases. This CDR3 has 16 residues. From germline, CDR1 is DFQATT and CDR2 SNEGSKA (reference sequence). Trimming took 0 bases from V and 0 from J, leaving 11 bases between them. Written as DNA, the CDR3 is TGCAGTGCTAGAGATTTTGCGGGAACGAACACCGGGGAGCTGTTTTTT. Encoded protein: CSARDFAGTNTGELFF.